These 15 T cell receptor beta chains originate from one sample sequenced in a study of circulating and synovial CD4+ cells in juvenile arthritis. Generated by immunoSEQ multiplex PCR, the TCRdb table keeps only in-frame clones and is missing some. The sample has some 35,000 clones; approximately 96% are singletons. Sample: CD4+ T cells from blood. These receptors came from a human donor with juvenile idiopathic arthritis.

The chain recombines TRBV25-1 with TRBJ1-1, with TRBD1 identical over 8 bases. Per the germline V gene, CDR1 is MGHDK and CDR2 is SYGVNS. The CDR3 is made up of 17 amino acids. The trim removed 1 base at V and 5 bases at J, leaving 12 bases unmatched. The CDR3 loop reads CASSEWVIDRGRTEAFF. The CDR3 coding sequence is TGTGCCAGCAGTGAATGGGTAATAGACAGGGGTCGGACTGAAGCTTTCTTT. Combining the CDR3 with reference TRBV25-1 and TRBJ1-1 gives the whole variable domain EADIYQTPRYLVIGTGKKITLECSQTMGHDKMYWYQQDPGMELHLIHYSYGVNSTEKGDLSSESTVSRIRTEHFPLTLESARPSHTSQYLCASSEWVIDRGRTEAFFGQGTRLTVV.

The chain is built from TRBV13 and TRBJ1-2; D call uncertain. The V end was cut by 3 bases, the J end by 6 bases, with 17 bases between. The CDR3 is made up of 15 amino acids. Germline CDR1 PRHDT, CDR2 FYEKMQ (reference sequence). CDR3 sequence reads: CASSFLSRTVNGYTF. The CDR3 DNA reads TGTGCCAGCAGCTTCTTGTCCCGAACAGTTAATGGCTACACCTTC.

The rearrangement uses TRBV18 and TRBJ1-5, with D unclear. The CDR3 covers 13 residues. V was cut by 3 bases and J by 9 bases, with 12 bases left in between. The germline gives CDR1 KGHSH, CDR2 LQKENI. The CDR3 sequence is CASSPREGVPQHF. CDR3 DNA sequence: TGTGCCAGCTCACCGAGAGAGGGCGTGCCCCAGCATTTT.

This rearrangement joins TRBV29-1 to TRBJ1-4; 7 positions agree with TRBD1. The CDR3 is 13 residues long. Germline V gene data show CDR1 as SQVTM and CDR2 as ANQGSEA. Trimming cost V 6 bases and J 1 base; bases outside gene matches: 2. This chain's CDR3 is CSVWTGTNEKLFF. The CDR3 coding sequence is TGCAGCGTGTGGACAGGAACTAATGAAAAACTGTTTTTT.

The chain couples TRBV10-1 to TRBJ1-5, with 10 bases matching TRBD1. The CDR3 extends over 17 amino acids. The V gene's germline CDR1 is WNHNN and CDR2 SYGVQD (reference sequence). V gave up 1 base and J gave up 5 bases; unmatched junction bases: 8. The CDR3 nucleotides are TGCGCCAGCAGTGAGTTGGGACAGGGGTATAAGGATCAGCCCCAGCATTTT. Encoded protein: CASSELGQGYKDQPQHF.

The chain combines TRBV5-1 with TRBJ1-2, with D possibly TRBD1 on 6 matching bases. The CDR3 contains 14 residues. Per the germline V gene, CDR1 is SGHRS and CDR2 is YFSETQ. Between the trimmed V and J ends, which lost 4 bases and 0 bases, there was a span of 10 bases. The CDR3 DNA sequence: TGCGCCAGCAGCCGCGAGGGGGCTAACTATGGCTACACCTTC. Residues: CASSREGANYGYTF.

V is TRBV21-1 and J is TRBJ2-7; the table's D call, TRBD2, was not checked against the DNA. TRBV21-1 counts as a pseudogene. This CDR3 has 14 amino acids. The CDR3 sequence is CASSRGSGSYEQYF. The CDR3 DNA sequence: TGTGCCAGCAGCAGAGGGTCCGGCTCCTACGAGCAGTACTTC.

This clone was recorded a few times. The chain employs TRBV4-3 and TRBJ1-1; tentatively, D is TRBD1 (5 bases). The CDR3 sequence is 16 residues long. Germline V gene sequence: CDR1 LGHNA, CDR2 YSLEER. V was shortened by 0 bases and J by 4 bases, with 15 bases between the two germline ends. CDR3 protein: CASSQEIRRGGTEAFF. CDR3 bases: TGCGCCAGCAGCCAAGAGATCCGGAGGGGCGGCACTGAAGCTTTCTTT.

The rearrangement links TRBV9 to TRBJ1-2; 9 bases are shared with TRBD1. CDR1 is SGDLS, CDR2 YYNGEE, per germline. The CDR3 contains 15 residues. After removal of 3 bases from V and 6 bases from J, the junction contained 9 bases not matched to a gene. In nucleotides, the CDR3 is TGTGCCAGCAGCGGAATACAGGGGGCCGGGAATGGCTACACCTTC. Translating gives CASSGIQGAGNGYTF. The full variable domain, in which reference TRBV9 and TRBJ1-2 provide the parts outside the CDR3, is DSGVTQTPKHLITATGQRVTLRCSPRSGDLSVYWYQQSLDQGLQFLIQYYNGEERAKGNILERFSAQQFPDLHSELNLSSLELGDSALYFCASSGIQGAGNGYTFGSGTRLTVV.

V is TRBV4-2 and J is TRBJ2-7; TRBD2 might be the D (5 bases). CDR3 length: 12 amino acids. V shed 1 base and J shed 5 bases, with 6 bases lying between them. Germline V CDR1 and CDR2: LGHNA, YNFKEQ. CDR3 loop: CASSQVANEQYF. The CDR3 DNA is TGTGCCAGCAGCCAAGTAGCGAACGAGCAGTACTTC.

The chain is built from TRBV2 and TRBJ2-7; 12 bases line up with TRBD1. The germline V gene has CDR1 SNHLY and CDR2 FYNNEI. V lost 7 bases and J lost 5; bases outside the gene matches: 12. The CDR3 is 16 amino acids. The CDR3 loop reads CASTLLAGTGGNEQYF. The DNA of the CDR3 is TGTGCCAGCACTTTGCTTGCCGGGACAGGGGGCAACGAGCAGTACTTC.

The rearrangement joins TRBV5-1 to TRBJ2-6; D is possibly TRBD2 (6 bases). The V end lost 2 bases, the J end lost 4 bases, and 22 bases lay between the germline ends. CDR1 SGHRS and CDR2 YFSETQ come from the germline V gene. The CDR3 loop spans 19 amino acids. CDR3 DNA: TGCGCCAGCAGCTTTACTAGGAGCGGCGGGGCTTCGGGGGCCAACGTCCTGACTTTC. Translating it yields CASSFTRSGGASGANVLTF.

The gene calls are TRBV5-1 and TRBJ1-4; TRBD1 is a possible D gene (6 bases). This CDR3 is built from 13 residues. V gave up 5 bases and J gave up 8 bases, with 13 bases separating them. The V gene's germline CDR1 is SGHRS and CDR2 YFSETQ. This chain's CDR3 is CASSSGGGEKLFF. The DNA of the CDR3 is TGCGCCAGCAGTTCTGGGGGCGGCGAAAAACTGTTTTTT. The variable domain in full, completed from reference TRBV5-1 and TRBJ1-4, reads KAGVTQTPRYLIKTRGQQVTLSCSPISGHRSVSWYQQTPGQGLQFLFEYFSETQRNKGNFPGRFSGRQFSNSRSEMNVSTLELGDSALYLCASSSGGGEKLFFGSGTQLSVL.

The chain combines TRBV6-6 with TRBJ2-5; 9 bases are a match to TRBD1. The DNA end favors TRBJ2-7, so the J call may be wrong. Germline values: CDR1 MNHNY, CDR2 SVGAGI (reference sequence). This CDR3 comprises 16 residues. The CDR3 DNA follows: TGTGCCAGCAGTTACCGGACAGGGGAGAGCTCCTACGAGCAGTACTTC. Protein: CASSYRTGESSYEQYF.

The chain recombines TRBV6-4 with TRBJ1-2; D call uncertain. Germline assignment: CDR1 MRHNA and CDR2 SNTAGT. V lost 4 bases and J lost 2, with 8 bases in between. The CDR3 has 13 amino acids. Here the CDR3 reads CASSARPNYGYTF. As DNA, the CDR3 is TGTGCCAGCAGTGCTAGACCGAACTATGGCTACACCTTC.